This T cell receptor (beta chain) was found in a study of technical replicates of blood from several donors. CDR1 is SGDLS and CDR2 is YYNGEE in the germline V gene. This CDR3 has 14 residues. V was trimmed by 4 bases and J by 3 bases, leaving 10 bases between them. This clone appeared a single time. Data came from immunoSEQ multiplex PCR; TCRdb stores just in-frame clones and leaves some out. The sample yields around 100,000 clones, roughly 95% seen once. The rearrangement uses TRBV9 and TRBJ2-2; D is ambiguous. The TCR originated in a human donor in good health. Sequenced input: T cells isolated from PBMCs. The chain's CDR3 is CASSFTSYTGELFF. CDR3 coding DNA: TGTGCCAGCAGCTTTACATCTTACACCGGGGAGCTGTTTTTT.